The 17 T cell receptor beta chains reported below all come from one sample, sequenced in a study of resident and recirculating memory T cells in vitiligo. This table comes from immunoSEQ multiplex PCR, and its TCRdb copy is limited to in-frame clones, with some not included. The sample lists 40,000 to 50,000 clones, approximately 91% seen once, with 4.5% in the top ten. The sequenced sample consisted of blood. The receptors here all came from a male donor with vitiligo.

The rearrangement uses TRBV9 and TRBJ2-5; D is perhaps TRBD2 (6 bases). V lost 2 bases, J lost 1 base, and 9 bases lay in between. This CDR3 has 14 residues. Per the germline V gene, CDR1 is SGDLS and CDR2 is YYNGEE. Here the CDR3 reads CASSVSGVQETQYF. DNA of the CDR3: TGTGCCAGCAGCGTGTCGGGGGTCCAAGAGACCCAGTACTTC.

V is TRBV5-1 and J is TRBJ2-1, with TRBD2 matching over 7 bases. Germline CDR1 and CDR2: SGHRS and YFSETQ. The CDR3 loop spans 16 amino acids. V trimming: 6 bases; J trimming: 3 bases; junction bases outside the gene matches: 12. The CDR3 here is CASTQGWGGIYNEQFF. In DNA, the CDR3 is TGCGCCAGCACCCAGGGTTGGGGGGGTATCTACAATGAGCAGTTCTTC.

V usage is TRBV5-8 and J usage is TRBJ1-6; TRBD1 aligns across 7 bases. In germline, CDR1 is SGHTS, CDR2 YDEGEE. With V trimmed by 5 bases and J by 7 bases, 6 bases remained unmatched. The length of the CDR3 is 14 residues. CDR3 coding DNA: TGTGCCAGCAGTTACTACAGGGGAAATTCACCCCTCCACTTT. Translating gives CASSYYRGNSPLHF.

The chain employs TRBV6-1 and TRBJ1-4, with 10 positions matching TRBD1. V was clipped by 4 bases and J by 10 bases; unmatched bases: 6. CDR1 MNHNS and CDR2 SASEGT come from the germline V gene. The CDR3 has 14 residues. CDR3 in amino acids: CASSGGTGARKLFF. CDR3 nucleotides: TGTGCCAGCAGTGGCGGGACAGGGGCGCGAAAACTGTTTTTT.

In the case of this clone: Within the sample, other DNA sequences also encode this same CDR3. The chain carries TRBV18 and TRBJ2-7; D is perhaps TRBD2 (5 bases). Germline V gene lookup returns CDR1 KGHSH and CDR2 LQKENI. V lost 0 bases, J lost 6 bases, and 15 bases lay in between. CDR3 size: 15 residues. The CDR3 nucleotides read TGTGCCAGCTCACCACCATCCGGGAAAGGTCGCGAGCAGTACTTC. Its protein is CASSPPSGKGREQYF.

This rearrangement joins TRBV5-1 to TRBJ1-1; the D is unclear. V was cut by 4 bases and J by 0 bases, with 13 bases left in between. Germline CDR1 reads SGHRS; CDR2 reads YFSETQ. This CDR3 is 15 amino acids long. This CDR3 is CASSEFGNMNTEAFF. The CDR3, as DNA: TGCGCCAGCAGCGAGTTCGGGAATATGAACACTGAAGCTTTCTTT. Together with reference TRBV5-1 and TRBJ1-1, the CDR3 gives the full variable domain: KAGVTQTPRYLIKTRGQQVTLSCSPISGHRSVSWYQQTPGQGLQFLFEYFSETQRNKGNFPGRFSGRQFSNSRSEMNVSTLELGDSALYLCASSEFGNMNTEAFFGQGTRLTVV.

The CDR3 sequence is CASSFGGNQETQYF. CDR3 sequence (DNA): TGTGCCAGCAGCTTCGGCGGAAATCAAGAGACCCAGTACTTC. The gene calls are TRBV11-2 and TRBJ2-5; D is unresolved. The V gene's germline CDR1 is SGHAT and CDR2 FQNNGV. V lost 3 bases and J lost 2, with 10 bases in between. This CDR3 is 14 amino acids long.

This clone came up a few times. The chain links TRBV14 to TRBJ1-6, with a tentative D call TRBD1 (5 bases). The V end lost 0 bases, the J end lost 10 bases, and 13 bases lay between the germline ends. CDR1 is SGHDN and CDR2 is FVKESK in the germline V gene. CDR3 length: 15 residues. In DNA, the CDR3 is TGTGCCAGCAGCCAAGACCTCAGGGTCCGCTCACCCCTCCACTTT. This gives the protein CASSQDLRVRSPLHF. The entire variable domain, with the rest obtained from reference TRBV14 and TRBJ1-6, is as follows: EAGVTQFPSHSVIEKGQTVTLRCDPISGHDNLYWYRRVMGKEIKFLLHFVKESKQDESGMPNNRFLAERTGGTYSTLKVQPAELEDSGVYFCASSQDLRVRSPLHFGNGTRLTVT.

The chain carries TRBV9 and TRBJ2-1; 9 positions agree with TRBD2. This CDR3 is built from 15 residues. The V segment lost 3 bases and the J segment 3 bases; nucleotides outside the gene matches: 4. Germline CDR1 SGDLS, CDR2 YYNGEE. CDR3 residues: CASSASGDFYNEQFF. The CDR3 DNA reads TGTGCCAGCAGCGCTAGCGGGGATTTCTACAATGAGCAGTTCTTC.

This rearrangement joins TRBV10-1 to TRBJ2-1; 9 nucleotides align to TRBD2. The CDR3 sequence is 14 residues long. The germline CDR1 and CDR2 sequences are WNHNN and SYGVQD (reference sequence). V was pared by 4 bases and J by 7 bases, with 5 bases of the junction left unmatched. CDR3 amino acids: CASSVRGGLNEQFF. As DNA, the CDR3 is TGCGCCAGCAGTGTGCGGGGGGGCCTGAATGAGCAGTTCTTC.

The rearrangement links TRBV4-1 to TRBJ2-7; no reliable D call. From germline, CDR1 is MGHRA and CDR2 YSYEKL. This CDR3 has 14 amino acids. V was shortened by 0 bases and J by 2 bases, with 8 bases between the two germline ends. CDR3 nucleotide sequence: TGCGCCAGCAGCCAAGATGAGGCCACCTACGAGCAGTACTTC. Its translation is CASSQDEATYEQYF.

The rearrangement links TRBV7-3 to TRBJ2-3; 9 positions agree with TRBD2. Germline V gene lookup returns CDR1 SGHTA and CDR2 FQGTGA. Trimming cost V 1 base and J 3 bases; bases outside gene matches: 5. This CDR3 is built from 16 residues. This CDR3 reads CASSLMASGATDTQYF. The DNA of the CDR3 is TGTGCCAGCAGCTTAATGGCTAGCGGGGCGACAGATACGCAGTATTTT.

This sequence joins TRBV7-9 and TRBJ2-1; 11 bases line up with TRBD2. Trimming took 5 bases from V and 6 from J; bases not matched to a gene: 12. The CDR3 runs 17 residues. Germline lookup yields CDR1 SEHNR and CDR2 FQNEAQ (reference sequence). The CDR3 DNA reads as TGTGCCAGCAGCCAAGGGATAGGTGGGACTAGCGGCAATGAGCAGTTCTTC. This sequence encodes CASSQGIGGTSGNEQFF.

The chain couples TRBV11-2 to TRBJ2-1; 7 bases are shared with TRBD2. V shed 2 bases, J shed 5 bases, and the junction held 6 bases outside the gene matches. This CDR3 has 15 residues. Per germline, CDR1 SGHAT and CDR2 FQNNGV. Here the CDR3 reads CASSLSGAADNEQFF. The CDR3 DNA is TGTGCCAGCAGCTTAAGCGGGGCGGCGGACAATGAGCAGTTCTTC. Together with reference TRBV11-2 and TRBJ2-1, the CDR3 gives the full variable domain: EAGVAQSPRYKIIEKRQSVAFWCNPISGHATLYWYQQILGQGPKLLIQFQNNGVVDDSQLPKDRFSAERLKGVDSTLKIQPAKLEDSAVYLCASSLSGAADNEQFFGPGTRLTVL.

The chain uses TRBV10-2 and TRBJ2-7; no firm D call. This CDR3 contains 13 residues. The germline V gene encodes CDR1 WSHSY and CDR2 SAAADI. V was trimmed by 6 bases and J by 3 bases, leaving 12 bases between them. CDR3: CASRADPLYEQYF. CDR3 nucleotide sequence: TGCGCCAGCAGGGCGGATCCCCTCTACGAGCAGTACTTC.

The V gene is TRBV2, the J gene TRBJ1-6, with 7 positions matching TRBD1. CDR1 is SNHLY and CDR2 is FYNNEI in the germline V gene. The CDR3 length is 16 residues. V gave up 6 bases and J gave up 6 bases; unmatched junction bases: 11. In DNA, the CDR3 is TGTGCCAGCAGCGCACAGGGGCGCCGCTCTAATTCACCCCTCCACTTT. The encoded protein is CASSAQGRRSNSPLHF. The complete variable domain, with remaining parts taken from reference TRBV2 and TRBJ1-6, reads EPEVTQTPSHQVTQMGQEVILRCVPISNHLYFYWYRQILGQKVEFLVSFYNNEISEKSEIFDDQFSVERPDGSNFTLKIRSTKLEDSAMYFCASSAQGRRSNSPLHFGNGTRLTVT.

The chain carries TRBV10-3 and TRBJ1-3, with TRBD1 identical over 9 bases. V shed 6 bases, J shed 8 bases, and the junction held 5 bases outside the gene matches. The CDR3 covers 13 residues. The germline V gene encodes CDR1 ENHRY and CDR2 SYGVKD. In DNA, the CDR3 is TGTGCCATCAGAGGGACAGGGATTGACACCATATATTTT. This codes for CAIRGTGIDTIYF.